Listed here are 31 T cell receptor beta chains from one sample, sequenced in a study of post-analysis software for immune sequencing data (dated by TCRdb to the mid-2010s). Their antigen targets remain unknown. Broad study findings and their caveats: Roughly 5 TRBV segments, including TRBV5-6, TRBV5-1 and TRBV20-1, were significantly more frequent in patients than controls.

The method behind the library was PCR. TCRdb shows the sequencer as Illumina HiSeq 2500. Unique molecular identifiers were incorporated into TCR beta cDNA libraries to reduce PCR and sequencing biases. The public reads were reprocessed in TCRdb via fastp at Q25 and MiXCR, keeping in-frame beta chains. Every CDR3 protein is listed once, alongside the most common genes and DNA of its rows. The sample data list 750,000 to 950,000 distinct CDR3 sequences, and about 50% of these were observed just once. The ten largest clonotypes hold 4.6% of the sample. Sequences were obtained from blood. All receptors derive from a girl aged 5 to 17 with multiple sclerosis.

This clonotype was observed a few times. The chain joins TRBV18 to TRBJ2-7; no reliable D call. The CDR3 totals 11 residues. With 5 bases removed from V and 3 bases from J, the gap between germline ends came to 5 bases. Per the germline V gene, CDR1 is KGHSH and CDR2 is LQKENI. In DNA, the CDR3 is TGTGCCAGCTCAGCCTACTACGAGCAGTACTTC. This gives the protein CASSAYYEQYF.

The J gene is TRBJ2-4, the V gene TRBV29-1; D is uncertain. CDR3 length: 14 amino acids. V was cut by 7 bases and J by 0 bases, with 13 bases left in between. CDR1 is SQVTM and CDR2 is ANQGSEA in the germline V gene. The CDR3 here is CSAMGSLAKNIQYF. The CDR3 DNA reads as TGCAGCGCAATGGGGTCTTTAGCCAAAAACATTCAGTACTTC.

This clonotype was detected only a few times. The genes are TRBV6-2 or TRBV6-3 and TRBJ2-5; a weak D match, TRBD1 (5 bases). Deletions cut 2 bases from V and 1 base from J, with 8 bases between. The V gene's germline CDR1 is MNHEY and CDR2 SVGEGT. The CDR3 contains 14 residues. As DNA, the CDR3 is TGTGCCAGCAGTTACGGGGCAGCCCAAGAGACCCAGTACTTC. This sequence encodes CASSYGAAQETQYF.

This clonotype has only a few counts. The chain employs TRBV29-1 and TRBJ2-1; 8 bases match TRBD2. The length of the CDR3 is 13 residues. Germline CDR1 is SQVTM and CDR2 is ANQGSEA. Trimming cost V 4 bases and J 8 bases; bases outside gene matches: 7. DNA for the CDR3: TGCAGCGTTGTTGGCGGGAGGCGGGATGAGCAGTTCTTC. It codes for CSVVGGRRDEQFF.

This rearrangement joins TRBV7-2 to TRBJ1-1, with D possibly TRBD1 on 5 matching bases. From germline, CDR1 is SGHTA and CDR2 FQGNSA. The CDR3 has 13 residues. V was cut by 2 bases and J by 8 bases, with 12 bases left in between. DNA for the CDR3: TGTGCCAGCAGCTTACAGGGTGCAGGGGAAGCTTTCTTT. Its translation: CASSLQGAGEAFF.

V usage is TRBV6-6 and J usage is TRBJ2-3, with TRBD2 as a possible D gene (6 bases). Trimming stripped 10 bases from V and 3 bases from J, with 14 bases between. The CDR3 sequence is 13 residues long. Per the germline V gene, CDR1 is MNHNY and CDR2 is SVGAGI (reference sequence). In nucleotides, the CDR3 is TGTGCCATCTCCGTTCTAGCGACAGATACGCAGTATTTT. Translated, it gives CAISVLATDTQYF.

The chain employs TRBV20-1 and TRBJ2-3; D perhaps matches TRBD1 (5 bases). Germline loops: CDR1 DFQATT, CDR2 SNEGSKA (reference sequence). This CDR3 spans 16 amino acids. Trimming shortened V by 3 bases and J by 5 bases, and 21 bases separated the two germline ends. CDR3 residues: CSARGGRQLSGDTQYF. In nucleotides, the CDR3 is TGCAGTGCTAGGGGTGGTCGACAGCTGTCTGGAGATACGCAGTATTTT.

This chain connects TRBV12-3 or TRBV12-4 to TRBJ2-5, with unresolved D. This CDR3 spans 15 amino acids. With 5 bases removed from V and 2 bases from J, the gap between germline ends came to 15 bases. CDR3 in DNA: TGTGCCAGCAGTCCTAGGACGGGCTGGCAAGAGACCCAGTACTTC. It is translated as CASSPRTGWQETQYF.

V usage is TRBV7-8 and J usage is TRBJ2-4, with D perhaps matching TRBD1 or TRBD2 (5 bases each). CDR3 length: 13 residues. V gave up 8 bases and J gave up 13 bases, with 21 bases separating them. Germline CDR1 SGHVS, CDR2 FQNEAQ. CDR3 nucleotides: TGTGCCAGCCGATCAGGGTACATGGGAGAGCAGTACTTC. Translation: CASRSGYMGEQYF.

This clonotype occurred a few times. The chain uses TRBV10-3 and TRBJ2-7, with a possible D match to TRBD1 (6 bases). Trimming stripped 0 bases from V and 4 bases from J, with 13 bases between. Germline V lookup: CDR1 ENHRY, CDR2 SYGVKD. The CDR3 is 15 residues long. The CDR3 sequence is CAISESIGGWYEQYF. The CDR3 DNA is TGTGCCATCAGTGAGTCGATTGGGGGCTGGTACGAGCAGTACTTC.

This chain uses TRBV10-3 with TRBJ2-4; tentative D call: TRBD2 (5 bases). Germline V gene sequence: CDR1 ENHRY, CDR2 SYGVKD. V gave up 8 bases and J gave up 2 bases, with 7 bases separating them. The CDR3 sequence is 12 residues long. The CDR3 loop is CAIGETKNIQYF. The CDR3 nucleotides are TGTGCCATCGGGGAGACCAAAAACATTCAGTACTTC.

This clonotype was found once. The J gene is TRBJ2-7, the V gene TRBV19; 15 bases line up with TRBD2. The CDR3 runs 18 residues. Germline V gene lookup returns CDR1 LNHDA and CDR2 SQIVND (reference sequence). With 5 bases clipped from V and 3 bases from J, the junction kept 11 bases outside the gene matches. CDR3 protein: CASSPRTSGRAELYEQYF. The CDR3 nucleotides read TGTGCCAGTAGTCCACGGACTAGCGGGAGGGCCGAACTCTACGAGCAGTACTTC.

This chain uses TRBV12-5 with TRBJ1-1, with D possibly being TRBD1 (6 bases). The CDR3 length is 12 residues. Germline CDR1 reads LGHNT; CDR2 reads FRNRAP. With 5 bases removed from V and 4 bases from J, the gap between germline ends came to 8 bases. The CDR3 region is CASGQGSTEAFF. The CDR3 DNA follows: TGTGCTAGTGGTCAGGGGAGCACTGAAGCTTTCTTT.

The chain carries TRBV5-6 and TRBJ2-5; D gene unclear. With 2 bases removed from V and 5 bases from J, the gap between germline ends came to 22 bases. This CDR3 region has 17 residues. Germline lookup yields CDR1 SGHDT and CDR2 YYEEEE. CDR3 residues: CASSLVFKQSQTETQYF. DNA of the CDR3: TGTGCCAGCAGCTTAGTCTTTAAACAGTCCCAGACGGAGACCCAGTACTTC.

The chain recombines TRBV19 with TRBJ2-5; 9 positions agree with TRBD2. Germline V gene sequence: CDR1 LNHDA, CDR2 SQIVND (reference sequence). CDR3 length: 14 amino acids. V lost 9 bases and J lost 5; bases outside the gene matches: 10. CDR3 nucleotides: TGTGCCAGCACACCCGCGGGGGGGCTCGAGACCCAGTACTTC. It translates to CASTPAGGLETQYF.

This chain uses TRBV5-6 with TRBJ2-7, with unresolved D. This CDR3 comprises 13 residues. Germline-derived CDR1 and CDR2 are SGHDT and YYEEEE. V was clipped by 8 bases and J by 5 bases, with 17 bases between them. This CDR3 is CASKDTRGHEQYF. The DNA of the CDR3 is TGTGCCAGTAAGGATACCAGAGGCCACGAGCAGTACTTC. Variable domain in full (rest from reference TRBV5-6 and TRBJ2-7): DAGVTQSPTHLIKTRGQQVTLRCSPKSGHDTVSWYQQALGQGPQFIFQYYEEEERQRGNFPDRFSGHQFPNYSSELNVNALLLGDSALYLCASKDTRGHEQYFGPGTRLTVT.

This clonotype was observed a single time. The V call is TRBV10-2, the J call TRBJ2-1; TRBD1 or TRBD2 may be the D gene (5 bases each). Germline CDR1 is WSHSY and CDR2 is SAAADI. Deletions cut 4 bases from V and 13 bases from J, with 20 bases between. This CDR3 has 14 amino acids. The CDR3 nucleotides are TGCGCCAGCAGTGTGGTGTTGTGGGACGGCGAACAGTTCTTC. Protein: CASSVVLWDGEQFF.

The chain combines TRBV29-1 with TRBJ1-2, with D unresolved. CDR3 size: 18 residues. Germline loops: CDR1 SQVTM, CDR2 ANQGSEA. Trimming took 5 bases from V and 4 from J, leaving 29 bases between them. In nucleotides, the CDR3 is TGCAGCGTTCTTCCTGATGGGTACAGCCCCGTTCACTCCTATGGCTACACCTTC. Translation gives CSVLPDGYSPVHSYGYTF.

This clonotype was picked up a small number of times. V gene TRBV20-1 combines with J gene TRBJ2-1; D remains ambiguous. The CDR3 is made up of 11 amino acids. V was cut by 6 bases and J by 5 bases, with 8 bases left in between. Germline V gene sequence: CDR1 DFQATT, CDR2 SNEGSKA (reference sequence). The CDR3 spells CSARADNEQFF. The CDR3 DNA reads as TGCAGTGCCCGGGCGGACAATGAGCAGTTCTTC.

The chain uses TRBV6-2 or TRBV6-3 and TRBJ2-7, with D maybe TRBD1 (6 bases). The V end lost 4 bases, the J end lost 5 bases, and 9 bases lay between the germline ends. CDR3 length equals 12 residues. Germline V gene lookup returns CDR1 MNHEY and CDR2 SVGEGT. The CDR3 sequence: CASSCAGDEQYF. DNA for the CDR3: TGTGCCAGCAGTTGCGCAGGGGACGAGCAGTACTTC.

CDR3 DNA: TGCGCCAGCAGCCTAAACAGGGCGGATGAGCAGTTCTTC. Protein sequence: CASSLNRADEQFF. The rearrangement links TRBV5-1 to TRBJ2-1; TRBD1 might be the D (6 bases). From germline, CDR1 is SGHRS and CDR2 YFSETQ. The CDR3 consists of 13 residues. The V and J ends lost 4 bases and 8 bases respectively, with 13 bases between them.

This sequence joins TRBV7-9 and TRBJ2-3; 10 nucleotides line up with TRBD1. V was pared by 2 bases and J by 9 bases, with 2 bases of the junction left unmatched. Per the germline V gene, CDR1 is SEHNR and CDR2 is FQNEAQ (reference sequence). The CDR3 runs 13 residues. CDR3 loop: CASSLPGQGTQYF. CDR3 sequence (DNA): TGTGCCAGCAGCTTACCGGGACAGGGGACGCAGTATTTT.

The chain employs TRBV12-3 or TRBV12-4 and TRBJ1-2; a weak D match, TRBD1 (6 bases). V was pared by 6 bases and J by 2 bases, with 16 bases between. CDR3 length equals 15 residues. As DNA, the CDR3 is TGTGCCAGCAGATCCGGGACAAGAACAAACTATGGCTACACCTTC. The encoded protein is CASRSGTRTNYGYTF.

The chain links TRBV10-3 to TRBJ2-7; possible D gene TRBD2, 6 bases. The J call is doubtful: the DNA matches TRBJ2-5 better. The CDR3 is 13 residues long. CDR1 and CDR2 (germline): ENHRY, SYGVKD. DNA of the CDR3: TGTGCCATCAGTGAGACTAGCCGAGAGACCCAGTACTTC. Residues: CAISETSRETQYF.

This clonotype showed up just a few times. The gene calls are TRBV7-9 and TRBJ1-2, with 11 bases matching TRBD1. The CDR3 extends over 15 amino acids. With V trimmed by 1 base and J by 10 bases, 8 bases remained unmatched. Germline V gene lookup returns CDR1 SEHNR and CDR2 FQNEAQ (reference sequence). The CDR3 coding sequence is TGTGCCAGCAGCTTAGGCGGGACAGGGGGGGACCACTACACCTTC. This codes for CASSLGGTGGDHYTF.

V usage is TRBV2 and J usage is TRBJ2-5, with TRBD2 matching 11 bases. CDR3 length: 16 residues. Trimming at V came to 5 bases and at J to 4 bases, leaving 9 bases not matched to a gene. Germline values: CDR1 SNHLY, CDR2 FYNNEI. DNA for the CDR3: TGTGCCAGCAGTATTAGCGGGGGGGCGACTGGAGAGACCCAGTACTTC. It yields the protein CASSISGGATGETQYF.

This clonotype appeared a single time. The chain joins TRBV3-1 to TRBJ2-7; 9 nucleotides match TRBD2. The V gene end was trimmed by 1 base and the J gene end by 2 bases; junction bases not matched to a gene: 12. Per germline, CDR1 LGHDT and CDR2 YNNKEL (reference sequence). The CDR3 has 18 residues. The CDR3 reads CASSQGLSGRTGTYEQYF. In DNA, the CDR3 is TGTGCCAGCAGCCAAGGCCTAAGCGGGAGGACCGGCACCTACGAGCAGTACTTC.

This clonotype came up a few times. V usage is TRBV7-2 and J usage is TRBJ1-4; D unresolved. Germline V gene data show CDR1 as SGHTA and CDR2 as FQGNSA. V dropped 3 bases and J dropped 8 bases, with 10 bases sitting between them. This CDR3 is 13 amino acids long. CDR3 in amino acids: CASSLIMREKLFF. CDR3 coding DNA: TGTGCCAGCAGCTTGATAATGAGGGAAAAACTGTTTTTT. Full variable domain (rest looked up from reference TRBV7-2 and TRBJ1-4): GAGVSQSPSNKVTEKGKDVELRCDPISGHTALYWYRQSLGQGLEFLIYFQGNSAPDKSGLPSDRFSAERTGGSVSTLTIQRTQQEDSAVYLCASSLIMREKLFFGSGTQLSVL.

The V and J genes are TRBV14 and TRBJ2-7, with D unclear. Trimming took off 2 bases at V and 2 bases at J, with 10 bases between the two ends. The germline gives CDR1 SGHDN, CDR2 FVKESK. CDR3 length: 14 amino acids. CDR3 in DNA: TGTGCCAGCAGCCAATCCAGGCCGACCTACGAGCAGTACTTC. This encodes CASSQSRPTYEQYF.

The chain recombines TRBV20-1 with TRBJ1-2, with D possibly being TRBD1 (5 bases). Trimming took off 1 base at V and 5 bases at J, with 17 bases between the two ends. This CDR3 has 15 residues. Germline CDR1 and CDR2: DFQATT and SNEGSKA (reference sequence). The CDR3 bases are TGCAGTGCTAGAGGGAATAAGGGGTTGGCATATGGCTACACCTTC. Its protein product is CSARGNKGLAYGYTF.

J is TRBJ2-1 and V is TRBV15, with D maybe TRBD1 (5 bases). V dropped 3 bases and J dropped 1 base, with 7 bases sitting between them. The CDR3 consists of 14 residues. Germline CDR1 and CDR2: LNHNV and YYDKDF (reference sequence). CDR3 nucleotide sequence: TGTGCCACCAGCAGTAGGGGTTCCTACAATGAGCAGTTCTTC. Its translation is CATSSRGSYNEQFF.